In its sample, the clone carrying this T cell receptor beta chain was seen many times. This specimen comes from a study of T cell repertoires in cytomegalovirus infection. CDR1 and CDR2 (germline): SGHTA, FQGNSA. This CDR3 comprises 15 residues. The junction had 6 bases not matched to a gene; V was cut back by 4 bases and J by 1 base. One entry per CDR3 protein results from TCRdb running MiXCR on the reads. The sample records 200,000 to 300,000 distinct CDR3 sequences, around 8.7% being singletons. The rearrangement links TRBV7-2 to TRBJ2-7; 8 nucleotides agree with TRBD2. The clonotype originates from a human donor in good health (CMV status not recorded). Some clones in this sample may be carry-over from other donors' samples. Material: PBMCs. CDR3 residues: CASSSPAGVSYEQYF. CDR3 in DNA: TGTGCCAGCAGCTCCCCAGCGGGAGTATCCTACGAGCAGTACTTC.